Reported below is one T cell receptor beta chain. The antigen remains unidentified. The data derive from a study of Ad26.COV2.S vaccination and SARS-CoV-2 variants. Turning to the study itself: Vaccine-arm donor from the placebo-controlled COV1001 Ad26.COV2.S trial.

Treatment indicated: some 19 received Ad26.COV2.S at low or high dose, single or two shots; about 5 received placebo; per-sample allocation not given. Samples were taken on day 63 after the first vaccine or placebo injection. Spike of the Wuhan-strain SARS-CoV-2 was expressed by an Ad26 vector, which formed the vaccine. Sequencing used immunoSEQ multiplex PCR; TCRdb keeps in-frame clones, though not all of them. The sample comprises some 460,000 clones, roughly nine tenths of which are singletons, and about 1.5% rests with the top ten. Study findings and constraints: Total T cell responses may have been underestimated by the TCR breadth and depth analyses.

The receptor's source is a person between 18 and 59 years old who received the Ad26.COV2.S COVID-19 vaccine or a placebo. Sequencing was performed on peripheral blood, taken in a trial of Ad26.COV2.S vaccine versus placebo.

CDR3 residues: CASSVNREKLFF. In nucleotides, the CDR3 is TGCGCCAGCAGCGTCAACAGGGAAAAACTGTTTTTT. The chain joins TRBV5-1 to TRBJ1-4; a weak D match, TRBD1 (5 bases). This CDR3 spans 12 amino acids. Germline-derived CDR1 and CDR2 are SGHRS and YFSETQ. The V and J ends lost 4 bases and 8 bases respectively, with 9 bases between them.